This passage covers 25 T cell receptor beta chains from one sample sequenced in a study of CD8 T cells in ankylosing spondylitis. TCRdb re-derived calls from the 5' RACE reads in MiXCR, one entry per CDR3 protein. The sample has about 36,000 distinct CDR3 sequences; 8% to 13% are singletons. Input material: synovial fluid, either unsorted or a sorted T cell fraction (not recorded which). These receptors were taken from a male donor with ankylosing spondylitis.

This clonotype was detected only a few times. This chain joins TRBV19 and TRBJ1-3, with D uncertain. This CDR3 has 14 amino acids. Trimming removed 9 bases from V and 0 bases from J, with 12 bases in between. Germline loops: CDR1 LNHDA, CDR2 SQIVND (reference sequence). CDR3 in amino acids: CASTMGSSGNTIYF. As DNA, the CDR3 is TGTGCCAGCACAATGGGGAGCTCTGGAAACACCATATATTTT.

The V and J genes are TRBV28 and TRBJ2-1; 7 positions agree with TRBD1. Germline CDR1 MDHEN, CDR2 SYDVKM. The CDR3 is made up of 16 amino acids. With V trimmed by 6 bases and J by 2 bases, 10 bases remained unmatched. CDR3 loop: CASRPVGQGAYNEQFF. The CDR3 DNA is TGTGCCAGCAGGCCTGTGGGGCAGGGGGCCTACAATGAGCAGTTCTTC.

Comments on this clonotype: Just one base apart from a much larger clone, this may be a read error. The gene calls are TRBV29-1 and TRBJ2-1; 7 nucleotides match TRBD1. Germline lookup yields CDR1 SQVTM and CDR2 ANQGSEA. This CDR3 has 13 residues. In nucleotides, the CDR3 is TGCAGCGTCGCCGGGACAGTCAACAATGAGCAGCTCTTC. Translation gives CSVAGTVNNEQLF.

This clonotype appeared a few times. V is TRBV7-2 and J is TRBJ1-5; possibly TRBD1 for D (6 bases). Germline-derived CDR1 and CDR2 are SGHTA and FQGNSA. This CDR3 spans 13 amino acids. With 6 bases removed from V and 7 bases from J, the gap between germline ends came to 13 bases. The CDR3 loop reads CASSTGPGQPQHF. CDR3 DNA sequence: TGTGCCAGCAGTACAGGGCCTGGGCAGCCCCAGCATTTT.

This sequence joins TRBV5-1 and TRBJ1-5; D remains ambiguous. Trimming took off 3 bases at V and 4 bases at J, with 8 bases between the two ends. The CDR3 is made up of 13 amino acids. In germline, CDR1 is SGHRS, CDR2 YFSETQ. The CDR3 bases are TGCGCCAGCAGCTACGGGGTTAATCAGCCCCAGCATTTT. Its translation: CASSYGVNQPQHF.

This clonotype is labeled as medium-sized. This rearrangement joins TRBV2 to TRBJ1-2; D gene uncertain. V was clipped by 3 bases and J by 5 bases, with 1 base between them. The CDR3 length is 10 residues. Germline V lookup: CDR1 SNHLY, CDR2 FYNNEI. The CDR3 spells CASSDYGYTF. Here the CDR3 DNA reads TGTGCCAGCAGTGATTATGGCTACACCTTC.

This clonotype occurred a few times. This chain joins TRBV6-5 and TRBJ1-1; tentatively, D is TRBD1 (6 bases). The ends were cut back, 0 bases at V and 1 base at J, with 12 bases in the middle. Germline V CDR1 and CDR2: MNHEY, SVGAGI. The CDR3 covers 16 residues. In DNA, the CDR3 is TGTGCCAGCAGTTACTCCTTCCAGGGGAAGAACACTGAAGCTTTCTTT. It translates to CASSYSFQGKNTEAFF.

This clonotype has a handful of counts. CDR3 in DNA: TGTGCCAGCAGTACAGACAGGGAGGTATCCTACGAGCAGTACTTC. Residues: CASSTDREVSYEQYF. This chain connects TRBV27 to TRBJ2-7; tentatively, D is TRBD1 (7 bases). The germline V gene has CDR1 MNHEY and CDR2 SMNVEV (reference sequence). Trimming cost V 5 bases and J 1 base, with 15 bases left between them. The CDR3 is 15 residues long.

This clonotype was counted only a few times. The chain uses TRBV4-2 and TRBJ1-1, with D hard to call. Trimming shortened V by 1 base and J by 12 bases, and 6 bases separated the two germline ends. This CDR3 contains 10 residues. Germline V CDR1 and CDR2: LGHNA, YNFKEQ. CDR3 DNA sequence: TGTGCCAGCAGCCAAGTAGCGACTTTCTTT. Its protein is CASSQVATFF.

This clonotype was seen only a few times. The J gene is TRBJ2-7, the V gene TRBV6-2 or TRBV6-3, with 11 positions matching TRBD2. Germline V gene lookup returns CDR1 MNHEY and CDR2 SVGEGT. The CDR3 runs 17 residues. J was trimmed by 4 bases and V by 4 bases; bases with no gene match: 12. The CDR3 reads CASSSETTSGSLYEQYF. The CDR3 DNA reads TGTGCCAGCAGTTCCGAGACTACTAGCGGGAGTCTATACGAGCAGTACTTC.

The genes are TRBV4-2 and TRBJ2-1; D might be TRBD1 or TRBD2, each matching 5 bases. Germline V gene sequence: CDR1 LGHNA, CDR2 YNFKEQ. V was clipped by 4 bases and J by 9 bases, with 16 bases between them. This CDR3 is built from 14 residues. DNA for the CDR3: TGTGCCAGCAGCCGGGACCCCTTTGCTATTGAGCAGTTCTTC. This encodes CASSRDPFAIEQFF.

In this sample, this clonotype turned up many times. The chain employs TRBV20-1 and TRBJ1-1; unclear D gene. V lost 5 bases, J lost 2 bases, and 21 bases lay in between. Germline V lookup: CDR1 DFQATT, CDR2 SNEGSKA (reference sequence). The CDR3 is 16 residues long. The CDR3 region has the DNA TGCAGTGCTCCGACCCCATTGTCGGAAATCAACACTGAAGCTTTCTTT. Translating it yields CSAPTPLSEINTEAFF.

This clonotype was seen ten or more times. The rearrangement joins TRBV12-3 or TRBV12-4 to TRBJ2-1, with D possibly being TRBD1 (6 bases). The CDR3 length is 12 residues. Trimming removed 6 bases from V and 7 bases from J, with 10 bases in between. The DNA for the CDR3 is TGTGCCAGCAGAACTCAGGGGAATGAGCAGTTCTTC. Protein: CASRTQGNEQFF.

The sample holds a few counts of this clonotype. This sequence joins TRBV2 and TRBJ1-2; D remains ambiguous. The V gene's germline CDR1 is SNHLY and CDR2 FYNNEI. This CDR3 comprises 15 residues. Trimming pared 7 bases from V and 1 base from J, leaving 16 bases between. CDR3 region: CASNNPSLGNYGYTF. In nucleotides, the CDR3 is TGTGCCAGCAACAACCCCAGCCTGGGTAACTATGGCTACACCTTC.

This chain links TRBV5-1 with TRBJ2-1; 7 nucleotides agree with TRBD1. Per germline, CDR1 SGHRS and CDR2 YFSETQ. The CDR3 covers 12 residues. V shed 5 bases and J 7 bases; nucleotides not matched to a gene: 3. The CDR3 is CASSWGQNEQFF. DNA for the CDR3: TGCGCCAGCAGTTGGGGACAGAATGAGCAGTTCTTC.

V gene TRBV5-1 combines with J gene TRBJ2-5; 11 positions match TRBD2. CDR1 is SGHRS and CDR2 is YFSETQ in the germline V gene. This CDR3 spans 15 amino acids. With 6 bases clipped from V and 5 bases from J, the junction kept 9 bases outside the gene matches. CDR3 bases: TGCGCCAGCAAAGCACTAGCGGGAGTACAGGAGACCCAGTACTTC. Translating gives CASKALAGVQETQYF.

This clonotype was counted at least ten times. This chain connects TRBV20-1 to TRBJ1-2; 10 bases match TRBD1. The CDR3 has 14 amino acids. The J segment lost 4 bases and the V segment lost 6 bases, leaving 8 bases of the junction unmatched. In germline, CDR1 is DFQATT, CDR2 SNEGSKA (reference sequence). The CDR3 DNA sequence: TGCAGTGCCTTCTGGACAGGGGGACGCTATGGCTACACCTTC. It encodes CSAFWTGGRYGYTF.

This clonotype was seen a handful of times. The chain employs TRBV2 and TRBJ2-7, with TRBD1 matching over 8 bases. The germline gives CDR1 SNHLY, CDR2 FYNNEI. The CDR3 length is 13 residues. V trimming: 6 bases; J trimming: 3 bases; junction bases outside the gene matches: 4. In DNA, the CDR3 is TGTGCCAGCAGGGGGACAGGTGTCTACGAGCAGTACTTC. The encoded protein is CASRGTGVYEQYF.

At least ten counts were recorded for this clonotype. The J gene is TRBJ2-3, the V gene TRBV27; no reliable D call. Germline V lookup: CDR1 MNHEY, CDR2 SMNVEV (reference sequence). Trimming took off 6 bases at V and 1 base at J, with 11 bases between the two ends. The CDR3 runs 14 residues. This chain's CDR3 is CASRSTVGTDTQYF. DNA for the CDR3: TGTGCCAGCAGATCTACGGTGGGCACAGATACGCAGTATTTT.

This clonotype has ten or more counts. The chain uses TRBV6-1 and TRBJ1-3; D unclear. From germline, CDR1 is MNHNS and CDR2 SASEGT. The CDR3 contains 12 residues. V shed 5 bases and J shed 3 bases, with 5 bases lying between them. The CDR3 DNA sequence: TGTGCCAGCAGTCTAATTGGAAACACCATATATTTT. Translated, it gives CASSLIGNTIYF.

This clonotype was found many times. V gene TRBV10-2 combines with J gene TRBJ2-7, with D possibly being TRBD2 (7 bases). The length of the CDR3 is 14 residues. Germline CDR1 is WSHSY and CDR2 is SAAADI. Trimming pared 4 bases from V and 0 bases from J, leaving 10 bases between. CDR3 residues: CASSGGGNSYEQYF. The CDR3 DNA reads as TGCGCCAGCAGTGGGGGGGGCAACTCCTACGAGCAGTACTTC.

The rearrangement links TRBV5-5 to TRBJ1-1; 9 bases agree with TRBD1. The CDR3 is made up of 15 amino acids. The V segment lost 3 bases and the J segment 5 bases; nucleotides outside the gene matches: 8. The germline V gene has CDR1 SGHKS and CDR2 YYEKEE (reference sequence). CDR3 sequence reads: CASSWNRGRGTEAFF. Here the CDR3 DNA reads TGTGCCAGCAGCTGGAACAGGGGGCGAGGGACTGAAGCTTTCTTT. Looking up the rest from reference TRBV5-5 and TRBJ1-1 gives the full variable domain: DAGVTQSPTHLIKTRGQQVTLRCSPISGHKSVSWYQQVLGQGPQFIFQYYEKEERGRGNFPDRFSARQFPNYSSELNVNALLLGDSALYLCASSWNRGRGTEAFFGQGTRLTVV.

This clonotype appeared many times. This chain uses TRBV20-1 with TRBJ1-1, with 9 bases identical to TRBD1. V shed 5 bases and J 4 bases; nucleotides not matched to a gene: 5. The germline V gene has CDR1 DFQATT and CDR2 SNEGSKA (reference sequence). The CDR3 totals 13 residues. CDR3 amino acids: CSAQTGGGTEAFF. The CDR3 bases are TGCAGTGCTCAGACAGGGGGAGGCACTGAAGCTTTCTTT.

By sample fraction, this clonotype is medium-sized. The rearrangement links TRBV29-1 to TRBJ2-7; 10 bases match TRBD1. Germline V gene lookup returns CDR1 SQVTM and CDR2 ANQGSEA. V was clipped by 7 bases and J by 5 bases; unmatched bases: 5. The CDR3 sequence is 12 residues long. The CDR3 DNA reads TGCAGCGGCCGGACAGGGGGTCACGAGCAGTACTTC. Translated: CSGRTGGHEQYF.

The chain recombines TRBV27 with TRBJ2-7; D gene ambiguous. There are 13 residues in the CDR3. Trimming left V 3 bases short and J 1 base short, with 7 bases between. Germline V gives CDR1 MNHEY, CDR2 SMNVEV (reference sequence). CDR3 protein: CASSFGFSYEQYF. The CDR3 coding sequence is TGTGCCAGCAGTTTTGGCTTTTCCTACGAGCAGTACTTC.